This T cell receptor beta chain was sequenced during a study of T cell responses to AZD1222 COVID-19 vaccine. Generated by immunoSEQ multiplex PCR, the TCRdb table keeps only in-frame clones and is missing some. In the table there are over 120,000 clones, 92% of which are singletons. This CDR3 is 12 amino acids long. V lost 9 bases and J lost 3, with 9 bases in between. In germline, CDR1 is ENHRY, CDR2 SYGVKD. The specimen comprised peripheral blood, sampled on day 0 of AZD1222 vaccination. The source is an adult in good health. The V call is TRBV10-3, the J call TRBJ2-1; maybe TRBD1 (6 bases). The CDR3 DNA sequence: TGTGCCATTCGACAGGACTACAATGAGCAGTTCTTC. This translates into CAIRQDYNEQFF.